The entry below gives a single T cell receptor beta chain sequence along with its context. Its recognized antigen is unknown. Base qualities were left out, and no much larger clone turns up one base away. For the CD8 naive samples, CD45RO-negative cells were positively selected for CCR7, yielding a CD45RA+CCR7+ population from which TemRA cells were excluded. Healthy HIV-negative adults with no recently reported acute infections or vaccinations were included as donors. Every donor was a Caucasian adult residing in Nashville, Tennessee, USA. After blood collection by leukapheresis, PBMCs were isolated using Ficoll-Histopaque density gradient centrifugation and then cryopreserved in the vapor phase of liquid nitrogen. Analytical flow cytometry was used to check the purity and quantity of each magnetically sorted T cell population. Each sorted fraction had its genomic DNA isolated and then quantified by UV absorbance on a Nanodrop 2000c.

This sample stems from a study of shared clonotypes between healthy human individuals (dated by TCRdb to 2020 to 2021). Study-level background: The cohort comprised a couple of women and three men aged 18 to 49 years. To estimate repertoire size and how much clonotypes are shared between individuals, the study performed deep sequencing of blood TCR repertoires from roughly five healthy adults. Between about 0.8 and 9 billion PBMCs per donor were obtained by leukapheresis. To increase sequencing depth and limit assay-specific biases, TCR repertoire library preparation and sequencing were carried out by different laboratories using diverse techniques. Per donor, three plates each were used for CD4 naive and CD4 memory, two for CD8 naive, and one for CD8 memory.

TCR CDR3 regions were amplified from genomic DNA by multiplex PCR using the deep immunoSEQ assay. Extracted genomic DNA from each cell subset was distributed evenly across all wells of several immunoSEQ 96-well plates, and each plate was treated as a replicate. Each replicate PCR for sorted subsets received around 200 ng genomic DNA, equal to about 30,000 T cell genomes. The purified libraries were quantified using a Qubit 3.0 fluorometer, sized with a Bioanalyzer 2100, and then quantified again using the KAPA Library Quantification kit. Every immunoSEQ 96-well plate was sequenced on a separate single-read 150-cycle Illumina NextSeq 550 flow cell. From the authors' description of their analysis: Because the immunoSEQ output included only junctional sequences and no quality scores, the filtering could not be the same as the filtering used for full-length reads. Sequences were annotated with PyIR, a Python wrapper for IgBLAST v1.9, and V/J genes and CDR3 were assigned using IMGT germline references. Any read was removed if the V/J assignment was weak (E-value above 1e-6), the CDR3 was missing, or the read contained stop codons, out-of-frame junctions, or ambiguous translated residues. V3J clonotypes were defined as sequences sharing an identical inferred V gene, J gene, and CDR3 amino acid sequence. To compute the percentage overlap between repertoires, the number of shared unique clonotypes was divided by the size of the smaller repertoire. RTK rarefaction, the Chao1 estimator, and Recon v2.1 estimates of unobserved clonotypes were used to assess repertoire richness. For all TCRbeta clonotypes obtained by the gDNA method from several donors, generation probabilities were computed with OLGA. Here the immuneACCESS table is served through TCRdb, limited to in-frame sequences with V and J called. Missing clones are a known gap in these copies; in checked studies unresolved V genes cover under half, and the rest lacks a known reason. V and J calls plus clone size are reproduced from that table; the DNA served to infer D and trimming. This sample is represented by roughly 1,800,000 clones; 85% to 95% of them were singletons. 1.2% of the sample comes from the top ten.

Measured from the cysteine to the phenylalanine, the CDR3 is 14 residues long. Kept here is only the CDR3 DNA, which spans 42 bases and is read in frame from base 1. Looking up the germline V gene yields CDR1 MDHEN and CDR2 SYDVKM. Relative to germline, V is 3 bases shorter and J is 7 bases shorter, with 13 bases between their ends. Paper-wide results and their limitations: Across a handful of donors, roughly 5% of naive CD4, roughly 3.8% of naive CD8, under 2.5% of memory CD4, and over 0.35% of memory CD8 clonotypes were shared. Pairwise subsampling indicated that sequencing depth was expected to affect the degree of clonotype sharing among donors. Only blood was sampled, and tissue TCR repertoires likely differ from those in blood. Rarefaction of sorted-subset datasets indicated incomplete sequencing despite the large sequencing depth. Compared with non-shared clonotypes, clonotypes shared by all four sorted-subset donors had higher generation probabilities. Naive subsets generally had larger estimated clonotype richness than memory subsets. Because the study included a small number of donors, the genetic and exposure-history diversity represented was limited.

Recombination connected TRBV28 to TRBJ1-5; TRBD1 is perhaps the D gene, given 6 matching bases. Input material: naive CD8+ T cells sorted from blood. The cell subset or site tag for this specimen amounts to: CD45RA+CCR7+. The source is a young man in good health. Here is the DNA: TGTGCCAGCAGTTTTAGGGGGGGTCCCCAGCCCCAGCATTTT. It translates as CASSFRGGPQPQHF. Joined to the reference TRBV28 and TRBJ1-5 proteins, this CDR3 gives the full variable domain: DVKVTQSSRYLVKRTGEKVFLECVQDMDHENMFWYRQDPGLGLRLIYFSYDVKMKEKGDIPEGYSVSREKKERFSLILESASTNQTSMYLCASSFRGGPQPQHFGDGTRLSIL.